This TCR beta chain was sequenced in a study of blood T cells in healthy people across ages. General study findings and limits: Diversity of TCR beta per million T cells declined in a roughly linear way with age.

This CDR3 is built from 16 residues. In germline, CDR1 is MDHEN, CDR2 SYDVKM. This clonotype has more than one count but fewer than ten. What it binds is unknown. Then a second PCR, running about 6 to 12 cycles, was carried out with a sample-barcoded 5' primer and a J-beta primer mix. Each CDR3 protein is one row after TCRdb ran MiXCR on the 5' RACE reads. The sample contains around 1,000,000 distinct CDR3 sequences, approximately 25% of which appear only once. Another study also made use of these data, one on T cells of mothers and their children.

The sample consisted of blood. The chain has TRBV28 and TRBJ2-1; 7 nucleotides agree with TRBD1. Judging by the DNA end, TRBJ2-5 fits better; the J call may be wrong. The TCR comes from a girl aged 2 to 10 in good health. DNA for the CDR3: TGTGCCAGCAGTTCTTTTTTTGGGGGACAGAAAGAGACCCAGTACTTC. Protein sequence: CASSSFFGGQKETQYF.